Presented here are 6 T cell receptor beta chains from one specimen sequenced in a study of OX40 agonist ivuxolimab in advanced cancers. Generated by immunoSEQ multiplex PCR, the TCRdb table keeps only in-frame clones and is missing some. The table lists 57,000 or so clones, 86% of them singletons. The source was CD4+ or CD8+ T cells sorted from blood, collected in a trial of the OX40 agonist ivuxolimab. The source is an adult with an advanced solid tumor such as melanoma, head and neck, liver or kidney cancer.

The chain carries TRBV15 and TRBJ1-3; TRBD1 agrees at 7 bases. CDR3 length: 16 residues. Germline trimming cut 7 bases from V and 2 bases from J; bases unmatched to any gene: 11. CDR1 LNHNV and CDR2 YYDKDF come from the germline V gene (reference sequence). The DNA of the CDR3 is TGTGCCACCATCCCCCCTCCGACAGGGACTGGAAACACCATATATTTT. This encodes CATIPPPTGTGNTIYF.

V and J are TRBV4-1 and TRBJ2-3, with TRBD1 identical over 11 bases. CDR1 MGHRA and CDR2 YSYEKL come from the germline V gene. The J segment lost 6 bases and the V segment lost 2 bases, leaving 10 bases of the junction unmatched. The CDR3 runs 17 residues. CDR3 in amino acids: CASSQTQHGQGADTQYF. The CDR3 DNA sequence: TGCGCCAGCAGCCAAACCCAGCACGGACAGGGGGCTGATACGCAGTATTTT.

V is TRBV4-1 and J is TRBJ2-5; 7 bases map to TRBD2. CDR1 is MGHRA and CDR2 is YSYEKL in the germline V gene. V dropped 1 base and J dropped 5; count of bases not matched to a gene: 1. This CDR3 contains 13 residues. The CDR3 is CASSQGLAETQYF. CDR3 coding DNA: TGCGCCAGCAGCCAAGGACTAGCTGAGACCCAGTACTTC.

The gene calls are TRBV25-1 and TRBJ1-4; D is undetermined. V shed 6 bases and J shed 12 bases, with 17 bases lying between them. The CDR3 loop spans 13 amino acids. CDR1 MGHDK and CDR2 SYGVNS come from the germline V gene. This CDR3 is CASRGETVWELFF. The CDR3 nucleotides are TGTGCCAGCAGGGGCGAGACGGTTTGGGAACTGTTTTTT.

The chain carries TRBV30 and TRBJ1-1; D is unresolved. Germline V lookup: CDR1 GTSNPN, CDR2 SVGIG (reference sequence). V lost 8 bases and J 1 base, leaving 8 bases between the germline ends. CDR3 length: 11 amino acids. CDR3 DNA sequence: TGTGCCCAAATGAAGAACACTGAAGCTTTCTTT. It translates to CAQMKNTEAFF.

Of note for this clone: The CDR3 ends on some other residue instead of the conserved phenylalanine or tryptophan, so this is likely a read error. The DNA is omitted, as the CDR3 cannot be located on it reliably, and the CDR3 follows TCRdb's listing. This chain joins TRBV11-2 and TRBJ1-2; TRBD1 is the table's D call, not checked against the DNA. The CDR3 is made up of 13 amino acids, end residues included. Germline-derived CDR1 and CDR2 are SGHAT and FQNNGV. The CDR3 reads CASSLDLVGQPIL.